The 8 T cell receptor beta chains reported below all come from one sample, sequenced in a study of PD-1 blockade in classical Hodgkin lymphoma. The data were produced by immunoSEQ multiplex PCR, yet TCRdb's version contains in-frame clones alone and is incomplete. The table shows around 96,000 clones, with over 80% occurring only once. Every one of the patients relapsed after autologous stem cell transplantation (brentuximab vedotin exposure was variable). The material sequenced was peripheral blood mononuclear cells (PBMCs), taken at baseline. All receptors come from a human donor with classical Hodgkin lymphoma.

The chain employs TRBV19 and TRBJ2-1; TRBD2 might be the D (5 bases). Trimming removed 2 bases at V and 0 bases at J, with 17 bases between. The length of the CDR3 is 18 residues. The germline gives CDR1 LNHDA, CDR2 SQIVND (reference sequence). Here the CDR3 reads CASSIIPLAGNSYNEQFF. For the CDR3, the DNA is TGTGCCAGTAGTATAATCCCCCTTGCGGGTAACTCCTACAATGAGCAGTTCTTC.

This chain links TRBV7-9 with TRBJ2-7, with 7 bases fitting TRBD2. The ends lost 5 bases at V and 5 bases at J; junction bases unmatched: 9. Germline assignment: CDR1 SEHNR and CDR2 FQNEAQ (reference sequence). The CDR3 has 14 residues. The CDR3 DNA is TGTGCCAGCAGCCTTCGGACTAGTACCGACGAGCAGTACTTC. As protein: CASSLRTSTDEQYF.

The rearrangement links TRBV10-3 to TRBJ2-5; D gene uncertain. CDR1 and CDR2 from the germline V gene are ENHRY and SYGVKD. The V end was cut by 4 bases, the J end by 4 bases, with 7 bases between. This CDR3 has 12 amino acids. CDR3 in DNA: TGTGCCATCAGTGCCCAAGGAGAGACCCAGTACTTC. This translates into CAISAQGETQYF.

The chain has TRBV25-1 and TRBJ2-5, with D hard to call. The germline V and J ends were trimmed by 5 bases and 1 base, with 2 bases remaining between them. There are 11 residues in the CDR3. Germline values: CDR1 MGHDK, CDR2 SYGVNS. DNA for the CDR3: TGTGCCAGCAGTCGCCAAGAGACCCAGTACTTC. Translation gives CASSRQETQYF.

The chain couples TRBV6-5 to TRBJ2-7; the D gene is possibly TRBD1 (6 bases). The V gene's germline CDR1 is MNHEY and CDR2 SVGAGI. CDR3 length: 13 amino acids. Deletions cut 6 bases from V and 6 bases from J, with 15 bases between. CDR3 in DNA: TGTGCCAGCAGCCTTTCACAGGGCTCCGAGCAGTACTTC. Translating it yields CASSLSQGSEQYF.

This clone was seen just once. The genes are TRBV5-6 and TRBJ2-4, with D tentatively TRBD1 or TRBD2 (6 bases each). CDR3 length: 18 residues. Germline CDR1 reads SGHDT; CDR2 reads YYEEEE. The germline V and J ends were trimmed by 1 base and 1 base, with 18 bases remaining between them. The CDR3 bases are TGTGCCAGCAGCTTGAGAGGGGGGCGAGGTTGGGCCAAAAACATTCAGTACTTC. It codes for CASSLRGGRGWAKNIQYF. The full variable domain, completed using reference TRBV5-6 and TRBJ2-4, is DAGVTQSPTHLIKTRGQQVTLRCSPKSGHDTVSWYQQALGQGPQFIFQYYEEEERQRGNFPDRFSGHQFPNYSSELNVNALLLGDSALYLCASSLRGGRGWAKNIQYFGAGTRLSVL.

The V call is TRBV7-3, the J call TRBJ2-5; D may correspond to TRBD1 or TRBD2 (6 bases each). The CDR3 runs 13 residues. The V end was cut by 5 bases, the J end by 2 bases, with 9 bases between. Per the germline V gene, CDR1 is SGHTA and CDR2 is FQGTGA. CDR3 loop: CASSRGRQETQYF. DNA of the CDR3: TGTGCCAGCAGCAGGGGGAGGCAAGAGACCCAGTACTTC.

This clone was counted a single time. Different DNA sequences within this sample yield the same CDR3. The chain employs TRBV11-3 and TRBJ2-2; D gene ambiguous. Trimming stripped 5 bases from V and 4 bases from J, with 8 bases between. Germline V gene data show CDR1 as SGHNT and CDR2 as YENEEA. The CDR3 is made up of 13 amino acids. The DNA of the CDR3 is TGTGCCAGCAGCCCTGGACCCACCGGGGAGCTGTTTTTT. This gives the protein CASSPGPTGELFF.